Each of the 25 T cell receptor beta chains below was sequenced from the same sample in a study of cytomegalovirus exposure and HLA in healthy donors. The primer mix had 60 Vbeta and 13 Jbeta primers. Repertoires were generated with immunoSEQ multiplex PCR, while TCRdb's copy carries only in-frame clones and drops some. The table shows 140,000 or so clones, with under 80% occurring only once. Sequenced input: PBMCs. The source is a man younger than 30 in good health and CMV-seropositive.

V is TRBV2 and J is TRBJ2-6; 8 nucleotides align to TRBD1. The CDR3 is 14 amino acids. Unmatched junction bases numbered 6, after V lost 4 bases and J lost 10 bases. Germline V gene data show CDR1 as SNHLY and CDR2 as FYNNEI. This CDR3 reads CASSGGQGMNVLTF. The CDR3 DNA reads TGTGCCAGCAGTGGAGGACAGGGAATGAACGTCCTGACTTTC.

The rearrangement joins TRBV4-2 to TRBJ2-2; no firm D call. V was cut by 2 bases and J by 9 bases, with 16 bases left in between. In germline, CDR1 is LGHNA, CDR2 YNFKEQ. This CDR3 is 15 amino acids long. As DNA, the CDR3 is TGTGCCAGCAGCCAATCCAGGTCGAAAGTCCGGGAGCTGTTTTTT. Encoded protein: CASSQSRSKVRELFF.

V gene TRBV7-4 combines with J gene TRBJ2-7; 8 nucleotides match TRBD2. CDR3 length equals 17 residues. The germline V gene has CDR1 SGHVT and CDR2 SQSDAQ. J was trimmed by 6 bases and V by 5 bases; bases with no gene match: 18. CDR3 loop: CASSPGSSGVFLPEQYF. As DNA, the CDR3 is TGTGCCAGCAGCCCCGGGAGTAGCGGGGTCTTCCTCCCCGAGCAGTACTTC.

The V and J genes are TRBV21-1 and TRBJ1-2; the table's D gene call, TRBD1, was not cross checked with the DNA. TRBV21-1 counts as a pseudogene. The CDR3 is 17 amino acids. The CDR3: CASSKGGQGAPRYGYTF. CDR3 DNA: TGTGCCAGCAGCAAAGGGGGACAGGGGGCTCCTCGCTATGGCTACACCTTC.

The chain employs TRBV7-9 and TRBJ2-7; 8 positions match TRBD1. CDR1 and CDR2 (germline): SEHNR, FQNEAQ (reference sequence). This CDR3 contains 15 residues. The trim removed 1 base at V and 6 bases at J, leaving 8 bases unmatched. The CDR3 reads CASSLGWTGWVEQYF. The CDR3 nucleotides read TGTGCCAGCAGCTTAGGATGGACAGGGTGGGTCGAGCAGTACTTC.

This chain uses TRBV18 with TRBJ2-7; D perhaps matches TRBD2 (6 bases). The CDR3 sequence is 16 residues long. V was pared by 3 bases and J by 0 bases, with 15 bases between. Germline V gene lookup returns CDR1 KGHSH and CDR2 LQKENI. In nucleotides, the CDR3 is TGTGCCAGCTCACCGCTGCCGATTAGCGGCTCCTACGAGCAGTACTTC. This encodes CASSPLPISGSYEQYF. Using reference TRBV18 and TRBJ2-7 for the parts outside the CDR3, the full variable domain is NAGVMQNPRHLVRRRGQEARLRCSPMKGHSHVYWYRQLPEEGLKFMVYLQKENIIDESGMPKERFSAEFPKEGPSILRIQQVVRGDSAAYFCASSPLPISGSYEQYFGPGTRLTVT.

The chain couples TRBV4-1 to TRBJ2-5, with 10 bases identical to TRBD2. Unmatched junction bases numbered 5, after V lost 0 bases and J lost 4 bases. CDR3 length: 16 residues. Germline assignment: CDR1 MGHRA and CDR2 YSYEKL. As DNA, the CDR3 is TGCGCCAGCAGCCAAGAGGGGCTAGCGGGGGTAGAGACCCAGTACTTC. Protein sequence: CASSQEGLAGVETQYF.

J is TRBJ2-5 and V is TRBV28; D gene unclear. CDR1 and CDR2 (germline): MDHEN, SYDVKM. The germline V and J ends were trimmed by 4 bases and 1 base, with 10 bases remaining between them. The CDR3 is 14 amino acids. The CDR3 DNA is TGTGCCAGCAGTTCGTGGAGTAGCCAAGAGACCCAGTACTTC. This encodes CASSSWSSQETQYF.

V and J are TRBV18 and TRBJ2-5, with D perhaps matching TRBD2 (6 bases). This CDR3 spans 14 amino acids. Trimming removed 1 base from V and 5 bases from J, with 11 bases in between. Germline lookup yields CDR1 KGHSH and CDR2 LQKENI. CDR3 amino acids: CASSPQWGDETQYF. In DNA form, the CDR3 reads TGTGCCAGCTCACCACAATGGGGGGATGAGACCCAGTACTTC.

J is TRBJ2-7 and V is TRBV4-3; D is possibly TRBD1 (5 bases). The V end was cut by 0 bases, the J end by 4 bases, with 7 bases between. Germline V gene lookup returns CDR1 LGHNA and CDR2 YSLEER. CDR3 length: 13 residues. CDR3 bases: TGCGCCAGCAGCCAAGACGCAGGGTACGAGCAGTACTTC. Its protein product is CASSQDAGYEQYF.

The chain carries TRBV11-3 and TRBJ2-2; 7 bases are shared with TRBD1. The CDR3 runs to 15 residues. With 4 bases clipped from V and 1 base from J, the junction kept 3 bases outside the gene matches. Per germline, CDR1 SGHNT and CDR2 YENEEA. The CDR3 is CASSSGQKNTGELFF. CDR3 nucleotide sequence: TGTGCCAGCAGCTCGGGACAGAAGAACACCGGGGAGCTGTTTTTT.

This clone was recorded a few times. V and J are TRBV4-1 and TRBJ2-7; D is possibly TRBD2 (5 bases). The CDR3 runs to 17 residues. The V and J ends lost 4 bases and 6 bases respectively, with 25 bases between them. Germline CDR1 MGHRA, CDR2 YSYEKL. The DNA of the CDR3 is TGCGCCAGCAGCCCGGGCGGGTCCCGCCCGAACGTGCGCGAGCAGTACTTC. Translated: CASSPGGSRPNVREQYF.

The V call is TRBV5-8, the J call TRBJ2-7, with 7 bases aligning to TRBD2. V was clipped by 5 bases and J by 3 bases; unmatched bases: 17. Germline V gene lookup returns CDR1 SGHTS and CDR2 YDEGEE. This CDR3 is 17 amino acids long. The CDR3 DNA follows: TGTGCCAGCAGGGCCCTCCCACTAGCGTACCTATTCTACGAGCAGTACTTC. This gives the protein CASRALPLAYLFYEQYF.

The chain is built from TRBV6-6 and TRBJ1-5; 10 positions match TRBD1. Per germline, CDR1 MNHNY and CDR2 SVGAGI (reference sequence). The CDR3 is 14 amino acids. The trim removed 6 bases at V and 7 bases at J, leaving 6 bases unmatched. The CDR3 spells CASSSTGGGQPQHF. The CDR3, as DNA: TGTGCCAGCAGCTCGACAGGGGGCGGGCAGCCCCAGCATTTT.

This chain uses TRBV27 with TRBJ1-1, with TRBD1 matching over 7 bases. Germline V CDR1 and CDR2: MNHEY, SMNVEV (reference sequence). The CDR3 is made up of 17 amino acids. The ends lost 6 bases at V and 2 bases at J; junction bases unmatched: 15. In DNA, the CDR3 is TGTGCCAGCAGCTTCCGACTGACAGGGATGGGAAACACTGAAGCTTTCTTT. The encoded protein is CASSFRLTGMGNTEAFF.

The rearrangement links TRBV7-2 to TRBJ2-5; 8 positions agree with TRBD2. V was pared by 5 bases and J by 5 bases, with 13 bases of the junction left unmatched. This CDR3 has 16 residues. Germline loops: CDR1 SGHTA, CDR2 FQGNSA. CDR3 loop: CASSRSGGPGLETQYF. CDR3 DNA: TGTGCCAGCAGCAGATCGGGGGGGCCGGGTCTGGAGACCCAGTACTTC.

The gene calls are TRBV2 and TRBJ1-5, with D possibly being TRBD1 (6 bases). This CDR3 is 14 amino acids long. Trimming removed 4 bases from V and 6 bases from J, with 13 bases in between. Looked up from germline, CDR1 is SNHLY and CDR2 is FYNNEI. CDR3: CASSVQGRLQPQHF. The CDR3 coding sequence is TGTGCCAGCAGTGTCCAGGGGAGACTTCAGCCCCAGCATTTT.

The chain uses TRBV2 and TRBJ2-7, with D uncertain. The CDR3 length is 14 residues. CDR1 is SNHLY and CDR2 is FYNNEI in the germline V gene. V was clipped by 5 bases and J by 3 bases, with 14 bases between them. The CDR3 sequence: CASSSYGRNYEQYF. CDR3 coding DNA: TGTGCCAGCAGTTCTTATGGCCGAAACTACGAGCAGTACTTC.

The V and J genes are TRBV13 and TRBJ2-1; no reliable D call. Germline loops: CDR1 PRHDT, CDR2 FYEKMQ (reference sequence). This CDR3 contains 12 residues. The ends were cut back, 5 bases at V and 7 bases at J, with 9 bases in the middle. The CDR3 bases are TGTGCCAGCAGCAGCCCTCGGAATGAGCAGTTCTTC. Translation gives CASSSPRNEQFF.

The chain recombines TRBV5-1 with TRBJ1-1; D remains unclear. The CDR3 is 14 amino acids. Germline V gene sequence: CDR1 SGHRS, CDR2 YFSETQ. Trimming pared 1 base from V and 0 bases from J, leaving 7 bases between. The CDR3 sequence is CASSLTGLNTEAFF. CDR3 sequence (DNA): TGCGCCAGCAGCTTGACGGGTTTGAACACTGAAGCTTTCTTT.

The genes are TRBV28 and TRBJ1-1, with TRBD1 matching 7 bases. The CDR3 loop spans 15 amino acids. The germline gives CDR1 MDHEN, CDR2 SYDVKM. The V segment lost 2 bases and the J segment 3 bases; nucleotides outside the gene matches: 6. In nucleotides, the CDR3 is TGTGCCAGCAGTTTAAGGGGCAGGGGGGACACTGAAGCTTTCTTT. Its translation: CASSLRGRGDTEAFF.

J is TRBJ2-3 and V is TRBV5-4; tentatively, D is TRBD2 (6 bases). The V end was cut by 6 bases, the J end by 2 bases, with 13 bases between. This CDR3 spans 14 amino acids. Per germline, CDR1 SGHNT and CDR2 YYREEE (reference sequence). CDR3 coding DNA: TGTGCCAGCACCCTGACTAGTTCCACAGATACGCAGTATTTT. This gives the protein CASTLTSSTDTQYF.

This chain connects TRBV7-2 to TRBJ2-2, with 8 bases that match TRBD2. Germline V gene sequence: CDR1 SGHTA, CDR2 FQGNSA. V shed 5 bases, J shed 4 bases, and the junction held 6 bases outside the gene matches. The CDR3 spans 15 residues. The CDR3 nucleotides are TGTGCCAGCAGCCCCGGGGGGGCGCTCACCGGGGAGCTGTTTTTT. Translated: CASSPGGALTGELFF.

This chain uses TRBV15 with TRBJ2-5; 10 bases align to TRBD2. CDR1 LNHNV and CDR2 YYDKDF come from the germline V gene (reference sequence). The CDR3 has 22 residues. V lost 0 bases to trimming and J lost 0 bases; unmatched junction nucleotides: 19. In nucleotides, the CDR3 is TGTGCCACCAGCAGAGATCAGGCAGGGGGTGGAGCGGGAGGGGGGTACCAAGAGACCCAGTACTTC. The encoded protein is CATSRDQAGGGAGGGYQETQYF.

Worth noting for this clone: One end of the junction is discordant with germline, which a read error may explain. The chain couples TRBV19 to TRBJ1-1; 10 nucleotides match TRBD1. The CDR3 totals 13 residues. The germline CDR1 and CDR2 sequences are LNHDA and SQIVND (reference sequence). The CDR3 is CASSIGQGVEALF. The CDR3 region has the DNA TGTGCCAGTAGTATTGGACAGGGGGTTGAAGCTCTCTTT.